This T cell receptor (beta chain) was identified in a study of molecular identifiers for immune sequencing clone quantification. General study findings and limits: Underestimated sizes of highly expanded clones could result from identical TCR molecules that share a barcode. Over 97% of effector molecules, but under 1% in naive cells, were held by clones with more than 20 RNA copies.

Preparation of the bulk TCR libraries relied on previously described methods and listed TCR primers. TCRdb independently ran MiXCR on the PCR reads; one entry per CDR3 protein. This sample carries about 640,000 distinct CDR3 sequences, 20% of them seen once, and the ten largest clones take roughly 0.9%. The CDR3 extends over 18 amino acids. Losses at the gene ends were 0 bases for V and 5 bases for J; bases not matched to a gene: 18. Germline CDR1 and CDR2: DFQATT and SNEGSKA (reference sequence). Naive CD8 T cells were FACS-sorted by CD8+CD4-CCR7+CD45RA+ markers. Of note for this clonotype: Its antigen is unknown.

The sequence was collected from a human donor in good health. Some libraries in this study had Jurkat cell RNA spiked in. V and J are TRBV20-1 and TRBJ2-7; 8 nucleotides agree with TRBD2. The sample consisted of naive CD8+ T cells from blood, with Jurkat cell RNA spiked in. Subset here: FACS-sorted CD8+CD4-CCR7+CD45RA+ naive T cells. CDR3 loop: CSARDSLVAGRLSHEQYF. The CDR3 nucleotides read TGCAGTGCTAGAGACAGCTTGGTAGCGGGGCGCCTTTCCCACGAGCAGTACTTC.